Presented here are 26 T cell receptor beta chains from one specimen sequenced in a study of blood T cell repertoires in COVID-19. Measured with immunoSEQ multiplex PCR; TCRdb has only the in-frame clones, and not every one. The sample consists of roughly 100,000 clones, approximately 89% of them appearing once. The sequenced sample consisted of peripheral blood. These TCRs come from a woman older than 75 in a cohort sampled during active COVID-19.

The chain couples TRBV12-3 or TRBV12-4 to TRBJ1-2; 7 bases match TRBD1. The CDR3 consists of 12 residues. J lost 5 bases, V lost 11 bases, and 8 bases had no gene match. The CDR3 nucleotides read TGTGCCCTTTACAGGGGTCGGTATGGCTACACCTTC. This codes for CALYRGRYGYTF.

This clone was seen only once. The CDR3 bases are TGTGCCAGCAGTCCGGACAGGGGGCCACCAGAGACCCAGTACTTC. Residues: CASSPDRGPPETQYF. The J gene is TRBJ2-5, the V gene TRBV7-9; 11 bases are a match to TRBD1. CDR1 is SEHNR and CDR2 is FQNEAQ in the germline V gene (reference sequence). V was pared by 6 bases and J by 4 bases, with 7 bases of the junction left unmatched. The CDR3 totals 15 residues.

J is TRBJ2-7 and V is TRBV14, with TRBD2 matching over 13 bases. Germline-derived CDR1 and CDR2 are SGHDN and FVKESK. The CDR3 has 19 amino acids. V was clipped by 4 bases and J by 2 bases; unmatched bases: 14. CDR3 amino acids: CASSLIGLAGDGGAYEQYF. CDR3 bases: TGTGCCAGCAGCCTAATTGGACTAGCGGGAGATGGGGGGGCCTACGAGCAGTACTTC.

The chain's CDR3 is CASGLVPEEPKLFF. The CDR3 nucleotides are TGTGCTAGTGGTTTGGTCCCGGAGGAGCCAAAACTGTTTTTT. This sequence joins TRBV12-5 and TRBJ1-4; no clear D gene. Deletions cut 0 bases from V and 10 bases from J, with 12 bases between. The V gene's germline CDR1 is LGHNT and CDR2 FRNRAP. The CDR3 contains 14 residues.

The gene calls are TRBV30 and TRBJ1-1; a weak D match, TRBD1 (6 bases). Trimming stripped 4 bases from V and 2 bases from J, with 14 bases between. The CDR3 has 14 residues. Per germline, CDR1 GTSNPN and CDR2 SVGIG (reference sequence). The CDR3 coding sequence is TGTGCCTGGACTCTGGGACAAACAAACACTGAAGCTTTCTTT. As protein: CAWTLGQTNTEAFF.

This chain uses TRBV12-5 with TRBJ2-2; D is unclear. Trimming shortened V by 7 bases and J by 1 base, and 4 bases separated the two germline ends. This CDR3 spans 12 amino acids. Germline V gene sequence: CDR1 LGHNT, CDR2 FRNRAP. The DNA of the CDR3 is TGTGCTAGTGCCTTGAACACCGGGGAGCTGTTTTTT. Protein: CASALNTGELFF.

This clone was seen a single time. The CDR3 spells CASSPILLVFSANTQYF. The DNA for the CDR3 is TGTGCCAGCAGCCCCATCTTATTAGTGTTTAGCGCAAATACGCAGTATTTT. The chain couples TRBV7-9 to TRBJ2-3; D may be TRBD2 (5 bases). The CDR3 is 17 amino acids. Per the germline V gene, CDR1 is SEHNR and CDR2 is FQNEAQ (reference sequence). The ends were cut back, 5 bases at V and 7 bases at J, with 25 bases in the middle.

The chain recombines TRBV3-1 (or the pseudogene TRBV3-2) with TRBJ2-7, with 14 positions matching TRBD2. In germline, CDR1 is LGHDT, CDR2 YNNKEL (reference sequence). The V gene end was trimmed by 5 bases and the J gene end by 5 bases; junction bases not matched to a gene: 2. The CDR3 sequence is 14 residues long. Written as DNA, the CDR3 is TGTGCCAGCAGCGGGGGACTAGCGGGAGACGAGCAGTACTTC. It translates to CASSGGLAGDEQYF.

The V call is TRBV28, the J call TRBJ2-3; TRBD2 agrees at 13 bases. The trim removed 5 bases at V and 1 base at J, leaving 3 bases unmatched. From germline, CDR1 is MDHEN and CDR2 SYDVKM. The CDR3 runs to 16 residues. The CDR3 sequence: CASSAGTSGGTDTQYF. Here the CDR3 DNA reads TGTGCCAGCAGTGCCGGGACTAGCGGGGGCACAGATACGCAGTATTTT.

V gene TRBV15 combines with J gene TRBJ1-6; D is ambiguous. The V and J ends lost 1 base and 5 bases respectively, with 12 bases between them. The CDR3 is made up of 16 amino acids. CDR1 LNHNV and CDR2 YYDKDF come from the germline V gene (reference sequence). The CDR3 region has the DNA TGTGCCACCAGCAGAGCCCCGACAACAAATAATTCACCCCTCCACTTT. Protein sequence: CATSRAPTTNNSPLHF.

This clone has only one observation. The chain carries TRBV11-3 and TRBJ2-1; 12 bases line up with TRBD2. The length of the CDR3 is 16 residues. Germline CDR1 SGHNT, CDR2 YENEEA. Trimming removed 4 bases from V and 4 bases from J; junction bases left unmatched: 5. The CDR3 DNA reads TGTGCCAGCAGCTCCGCAGGACTAGCGGGATACAATGAGCAGTTCTTC. Translating it yields CASSSAGLAGYNEQFF. Full variable domain (missing parts from reference TRBV11-3 and TRBJ2-1): EAGVVQSPRYKIIEKKQPVAFWCNPISGHNTLYWYLQNLGQGPELLIRYENEEAVDDSQLPKDRFSAERLKGVDSTLKIQPAELGDSAVYLCASSSAGLAGYNEQFFGPGTRLTVL.

V is TRBV4-2 and J is TRBJ2-1, with D maybe TRBD2 (6 bases). The germline V gene encodes CDR1 LGHNA and CDR2 YNFKEQ. Trimming removed 1 base from V and 4 bases from J, with 17 bases in between. The CDR3 sequence is 17 residues long. The CDR3 bases are TGTGCCAGCAGCCAAGGGGGGAGGAGCGGAGGTTACAATGAGCAGTTCTTC. It encodes CASSQGGRSGGYNEQFF.

This sequence joins TRBV5-5 and TRBJ2-5; possible D gene TRBD1, 6 bases. The germline gives CDR1 SGHKS, CDR2 YYEKEE (reference sequence). This CDR3 is 14 amino acids long. Trimming stripped 3 bases from V and 2 bases from J, with 11 bases between. CDR3 sequence reads: CASSSGTPQETQYF. The CDR3 coding sequence is TGTGCCAGCAGCTCGGGGACACCTCAAGAGACCCAGTACTTC.

This sequence joins TRBV24-1 and TRBJ1-1; 10 bases match TRBD1. In germline, CDR1 is KGHDR, CDR2 SFDVKD. Trimming took 9 bases from V and 0 from J; bases not matched to a gene: 12. This CDR3 is built from 17 residues. The CDR3 sequence: CATLLSGQGFLNTEAFF. The CDR3 DNA reads TGTGCCACCCTTTTGTCGGGACAGGGGTTCTTGAACACTGAAGCTTTCTTT.

J is TRBJ1-4 and V is TRBV24-1; 7 bases match TRBD1. Germline V CDR1 and CDR2: KGHDR, SFDVKD. The trim removed 7 bases at V and 8 bases at J, leaving 12 bases unmatched. This CDR3 has 15 residues. The CDR3 DNA is TGTGCCACCAGCGATACAGGGGCGGGGAACGAAAAACTGTTTTTT. Encoded protein: CATSDTGAGNEKLFF.

In DNA form, the CDR3 reads TGTGCCAGCAGCCACAAGGGGGAGACCCAGTACTTC. It specifies CASSHKGETQYF. V gene TRBV7-9 combines with J gene TRBJ2-5, with D possibly being TRBD1 (5 bases). Germline CDR1 and CDR2: SEHNR and FQNEAQ (reference sequence). CDR3 length: 12 amino acids. V lost 5 bases and J lost 5, with 9 bases in between.

The chain recombines TRBV18 with TRBJ2-2, with D uncertain. There are 16 residues in the CDR3. Trimming cost V 1 base and J 1 base, with 10 bases left between them. The germline V gene encodes CDR1 KGHSH and CDR2 LQKENI. CDR3 residues: CASSPLVSGNTGELFF. The CDR3 nucleotides are TGTGCCAGCTCACCACTGGTATCGGGGAACACCGGGGAGCTGTTTTTT.

The chain recombines TRBV6-5 with TRBJ2-6; perhaps TRBD1 as D (6 bases). Germline CDR1 MNHEY, CDR2 SVGAGI. V lost 5 bases and J 2 bases, leaving 10 bases between the germline ends. This CDR3 is 15 amino acids long. For the CDR3, the DNA is TGTGCCAGCAGTCTAAGGACAGCTGGGGCCAACGTCCTGACTTTC. The encoded protein is CASSLRTAGANVLTF.

The chain joins TRBV28 to TRBJ2-2, with a weak D call TRBD2 (6 bases). The CDR3 runs to 16 residues. Trimming removed 6 bases from V and 0 bases from J, with 14 bases in between. The germline gives CDR1 MDHEN, CDR2 SYDVKM. The CDR3 sequence: CASRSLSGTNTGELFF. Here the CDR3 DNA reads TGTGCCAGCAGGTCCCTTAGCGGAACGAACACCGGGGAGCTGTTTTTT.

This chain connects TRBV5-1 to TRBJ2-1, with TRBD2 identical over 14 bases. After removal of 0 bases from V and 3 bases from J, the junction contained 5 bases not matched to a gene. The CDR3 loop spans 18 amino acids. Germline assignment: CDR1 SGHRS and CDR2 YFSETQ. CDR3 in DNA: TGCGCCAGCAGCTTGGTAGGGACTAGCGGGGGCAGCTACAATGAGCAGTTCTTC. It yields the protein CASSLVGTSGGSYNEQFF. The full variable domain, rest sourced from reference TRBV5-1 and TRBJ2-1, is KAGVTQTPRYLIKTRGQQVTLSCSPISGHRSVSWYQQTPGQGLQFLFEYFSETQRNKGNFPGRFSGRQFSNSRSEMNVSTLELGDSALYLCASSLVGTSGGSYNEQFFGPGTRLTVL.

This rearrangement joins TRBV9 to TRBJ1-4, with TRBD1 matching 7 bases. This CDR3 is built from 14 residues. With V trimmed by 4 bases and J by 6 bases, 6 bases remained unmatched. Germline V lookup: CDR1 SGDLS, CDR2 YYNGEE. The CDR3: CASSSSRGDEKLFF. The CDR3 DNA is TGTGCCAGCAGCTCAAGCAGGGGGGATGAAAAACTGTTTTTT. The whole variable domain, remainder taken from reference TRBV9 and TRBJ1-4, is DSGVTQTPKHLITATGQRVTLRCSPRSGDLSVYWYQQSLDQGLQFLIQYYNGEERAKGNILERFSAQQFPDLHSELNLSSLELGDSALYFCASSSSRGDEKLFFGSGTQLSVL.

Remarks on this clone: This CDR3 is also generated by other DNA sequences in the sample. The chain recombines TRBV30 with TRBJ1-1; maybe TRBD1 (6 bases). V gave up 0 bases and J gave up 2 bases, with 7 bases separating them. The CDR3 spans 13 residues. CDR1 and CDR2 from the germline V gene are GTSNPN and SVGIG (reference sequence). As DNA, the CDR3 is TGTGCCTGGAGTGTACAGGGTAACACTGAAGCTTTCTTT. Encoded protein: CAWSVQGNTEAFF.

The chain has TRBV6-4 and TRBJ1-5; possibly TRBD1 for D (5 bases). This CDR3 contains 15 residues. CDR1 and CDR2 from the germline V gene are MRHNA and SNTAGT. Between the trimmed V and J ends, which lost 4 bases and 7 bases, there was a span of 17 bases. The CDR3 loop is CASSVDSSPGQPQHF. CDR3 DNA sequence: TGTGCCAGCAGTGTAGACAGTTCCCCCGGACAGCCCCAGCATTTT.

The V gene is TRBV9, the J gene TRBJ2-5; TRBD2 matches at 8 bases. Germline assignment: CDR1 SGDLS and CDR2 YYNGEE. This CDR3 has 14 amino acids. J gave up 2 bases and V 4 bases, and 4 bases lay outside the gene matches. The CDR3 is CASSFGTSQETQYF. For the CDR3, the DNA is TGTGCCAGCAGCTTCGGGACTAGTCAAGAGACCCAGTACTTC. The full variable domain, rest sourced from reference TRBV9 and TRBJ2-5, is DSGVTQTPKHLITATGQRVTLRCSPRSGDLSVYWYQQSLDQGLQFLIQYYNGEERAKGNILERFSAQQFPDLHSELNLSSLELGDSALYFCASSFGTSQETQYFGPGTRLLVL.

V usage is TRBV7-2 and J usage is TRBJ2-7, with 7 bases that match TRBD1. Trimming took 0 bases from V and 2 from J; bases not matched to a gene: 4. The CDR3 totals 15 residues. From germline, CDR1 is SGHTA and CDR2 FQGNSA. The CDR3 loop reads CASSLAGQTTYEQYF. DNA for the CDR3: TGTGCCAGCAGCTTAGCGGGACAGACTACCTACGAGCAGTACTTC.

The chain carries TRBV5-6 and TRBJ2-7, with 8 bases identical to TRBD2. CDR3 length: 13 residues. Germline loops: CDR1 SGHDT, CDR2 YYEEEE. V trimming: 2 bases; J trimming: 5 bases; junction bases outside the gene matches: 3. CDR3 DNA: TGTGCCAGCAGCTTAGCGGGAGTAAACGAGCAGTACTTC. It yields the protein CASSLAGVNEQYF. Filled out from reference TRBV5-6 and TRBJ2-7, the complete variable domain reads DAGVTQSPTHLIKTRGQQVTLRCSPKSGHDTVSWYQQALGQGPQFIFQYYEEEERQRGNFPDRFSGHQFPNYSSELNVNALLLGDSALYLCASSLAGVNEQYFGPGTRLTVT.